This TCR beta chain was profiled in a study of beta chain features in type 1 diabetes. Study-wide findings and caveats: Still unanswered here is whether HLA type influences TCRB rearrangement. Shorter TCRB CDR3s, moderately but significantly so, marked every one of the four CD4+ subsets in Type 1 diabetes patients.

This clone turned up a few times. Its antigen is as yet unknown. The V gene lost 3 bases and the J gene lost 2 bases, with 10 bases spanning the gap. In germline, CDR1 is SNHLY, CDR2 FYNNEI. The CDR3 is 14 residues long. The sequenced template was cDNA made from the entire isolated RNA. Method: immunoSEQ multiplex PCR; TCRdb's copy keeps in-frame clones and lacks some. The sample yields 350,000 to 450,000 clones, over 10% seen once. The source is a woman aged 18-29 years with type 1 diabetes. The chain combines TRBV2 with TRBJ1-2; TRBD1 might be the D (5 bases). The sequenced sample was naive CD4+ T cells from blood. CDR3 DNA: TGTGCCAGCAGTGAGGTCGGGGGAAACTATGGCTACACCTTC. As protein: CASSEVGGNYGYTF.